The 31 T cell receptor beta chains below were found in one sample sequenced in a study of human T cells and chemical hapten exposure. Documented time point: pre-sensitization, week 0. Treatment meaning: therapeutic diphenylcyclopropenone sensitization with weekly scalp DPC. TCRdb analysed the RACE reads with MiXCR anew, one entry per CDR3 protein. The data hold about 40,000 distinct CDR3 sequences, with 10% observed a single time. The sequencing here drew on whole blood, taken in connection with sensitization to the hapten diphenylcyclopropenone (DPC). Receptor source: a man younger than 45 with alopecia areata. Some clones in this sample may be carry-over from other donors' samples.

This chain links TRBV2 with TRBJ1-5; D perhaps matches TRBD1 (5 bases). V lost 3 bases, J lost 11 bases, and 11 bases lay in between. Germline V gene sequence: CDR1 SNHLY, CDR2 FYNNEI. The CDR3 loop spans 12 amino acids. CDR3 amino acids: CASSDWIQAQHF. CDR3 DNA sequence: TGTGCCAGCAGTGATTGGATACAGGCCCAGCATTTT.

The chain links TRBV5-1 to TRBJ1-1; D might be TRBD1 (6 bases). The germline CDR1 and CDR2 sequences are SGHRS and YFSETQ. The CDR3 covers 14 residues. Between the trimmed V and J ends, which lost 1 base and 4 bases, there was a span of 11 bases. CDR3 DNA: TGCGCCAGCAGCTTGAGGCGGGGGGCCACTGAAGCTTTCTTT. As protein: CASSLRRGATEAFF.

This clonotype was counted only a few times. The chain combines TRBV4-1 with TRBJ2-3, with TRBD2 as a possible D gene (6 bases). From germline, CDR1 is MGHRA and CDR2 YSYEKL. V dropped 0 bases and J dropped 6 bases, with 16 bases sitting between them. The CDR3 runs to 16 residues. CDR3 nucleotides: TGCGCCAGCAGCCAAGATTGGGGAGGCGTCGAGGATACGCAGTATTTT. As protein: CASSQDWGGVEDTQYF.

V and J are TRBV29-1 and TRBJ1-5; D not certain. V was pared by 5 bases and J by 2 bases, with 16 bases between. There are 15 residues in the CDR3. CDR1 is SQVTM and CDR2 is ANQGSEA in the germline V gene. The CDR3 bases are TGCAGCGTTAAAAGCGGTGGAGGAGGCAATCAGCCCCAGCATTTT. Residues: CSVKSGGGGNQPQHF.

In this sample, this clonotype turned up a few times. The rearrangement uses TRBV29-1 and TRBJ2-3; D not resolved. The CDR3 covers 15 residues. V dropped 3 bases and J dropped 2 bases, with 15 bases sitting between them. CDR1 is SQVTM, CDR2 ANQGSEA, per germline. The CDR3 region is CSVDLQSLATDTQYF. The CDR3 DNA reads TGCAGCGTTGATCTTCAATCGTTGGCCACAGATACGCAGTATTTT.

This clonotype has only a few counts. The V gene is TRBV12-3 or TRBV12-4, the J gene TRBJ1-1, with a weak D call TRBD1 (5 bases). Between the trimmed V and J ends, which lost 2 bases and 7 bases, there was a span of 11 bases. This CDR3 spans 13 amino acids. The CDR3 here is CASSLSGRDEAFF. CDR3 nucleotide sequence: TGTGCCAGCAGTTTATCAGGGAGGGATGAAGCTTTCTTT.

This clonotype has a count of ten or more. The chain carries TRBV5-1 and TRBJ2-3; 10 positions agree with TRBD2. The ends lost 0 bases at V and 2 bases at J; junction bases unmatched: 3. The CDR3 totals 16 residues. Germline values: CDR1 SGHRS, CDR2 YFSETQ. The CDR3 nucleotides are TGCGCCAGCAGCTTGGACCTAGCGGGGGCCACAGATACGCAGTATTTT. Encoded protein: CASSLDLAGATDTQYF.

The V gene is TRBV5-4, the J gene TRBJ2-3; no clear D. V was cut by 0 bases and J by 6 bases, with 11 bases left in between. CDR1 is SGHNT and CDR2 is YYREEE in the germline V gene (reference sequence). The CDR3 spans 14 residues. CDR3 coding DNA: TGTGCCAGCAGCTTGGTATCGTTAGGGGATACGCAGTATTTT. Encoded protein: CASSLVSLGDTQYF.

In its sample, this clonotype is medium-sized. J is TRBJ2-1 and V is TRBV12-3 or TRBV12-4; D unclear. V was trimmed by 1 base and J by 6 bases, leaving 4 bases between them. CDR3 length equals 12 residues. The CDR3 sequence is CASSLGINEQFF. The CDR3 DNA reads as TGTGCCAGCAGTTTAGGGATCAATGAGCAGTTCTTC.

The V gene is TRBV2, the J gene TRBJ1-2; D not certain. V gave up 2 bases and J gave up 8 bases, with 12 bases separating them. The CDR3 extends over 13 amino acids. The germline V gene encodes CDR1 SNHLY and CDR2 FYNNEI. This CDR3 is CASSELWSEGYTF. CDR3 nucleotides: TGTGCCAGCAGTGAACTCTGGTCAGAAGGCTACACCTTC.

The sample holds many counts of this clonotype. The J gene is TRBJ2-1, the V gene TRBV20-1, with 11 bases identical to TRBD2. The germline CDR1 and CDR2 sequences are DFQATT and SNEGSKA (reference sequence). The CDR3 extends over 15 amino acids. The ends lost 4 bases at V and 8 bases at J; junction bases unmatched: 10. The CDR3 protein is CSATGLAGGKHEQFF. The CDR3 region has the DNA TGCAGTGCTACCGGATTAGCGGGAGGGAAACATGAGCAGTTCTTC.

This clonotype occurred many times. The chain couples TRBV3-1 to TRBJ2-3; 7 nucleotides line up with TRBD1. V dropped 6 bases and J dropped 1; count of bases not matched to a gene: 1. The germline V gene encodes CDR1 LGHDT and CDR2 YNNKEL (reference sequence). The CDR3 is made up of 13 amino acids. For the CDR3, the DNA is TGTGCCAGCAGTCAGGGGGGCACAGATACGCAGTATTTT. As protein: CASSQGGTDTQYF.

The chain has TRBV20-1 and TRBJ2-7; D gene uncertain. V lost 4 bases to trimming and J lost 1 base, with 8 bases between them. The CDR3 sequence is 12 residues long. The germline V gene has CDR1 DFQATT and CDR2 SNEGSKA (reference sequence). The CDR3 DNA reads TGCAGTGCTACTGCGCTTTCCTACGAGCAGTACTTC. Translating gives CSATALSYEQYF.

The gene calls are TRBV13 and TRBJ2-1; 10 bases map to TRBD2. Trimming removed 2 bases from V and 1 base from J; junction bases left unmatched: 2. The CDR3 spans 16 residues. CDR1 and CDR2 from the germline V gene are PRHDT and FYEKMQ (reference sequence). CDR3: CASSLLAGASYNEQFF. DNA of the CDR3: TGTGCCAGCAGCTTACTAGCGGGGGCTTCCTACAATGAGCAGTTCTTC.

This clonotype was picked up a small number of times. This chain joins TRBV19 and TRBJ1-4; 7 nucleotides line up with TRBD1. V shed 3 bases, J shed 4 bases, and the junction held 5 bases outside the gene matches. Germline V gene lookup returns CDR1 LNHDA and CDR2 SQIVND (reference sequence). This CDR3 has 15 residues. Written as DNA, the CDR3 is TGTGCCAGTAGTATTATCAGGGGGAGTAATGAAAAACTGTTTTTT. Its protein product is CASSIIRGSNEKLFF.

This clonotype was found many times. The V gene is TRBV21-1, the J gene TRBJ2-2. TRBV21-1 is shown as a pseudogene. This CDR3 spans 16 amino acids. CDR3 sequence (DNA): TGTGCCAGCAGCAATTTCGAGTGGGTTAGCACCGGGGAGCTGTTTTTT. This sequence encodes CASSNFEWVSTGELFF.

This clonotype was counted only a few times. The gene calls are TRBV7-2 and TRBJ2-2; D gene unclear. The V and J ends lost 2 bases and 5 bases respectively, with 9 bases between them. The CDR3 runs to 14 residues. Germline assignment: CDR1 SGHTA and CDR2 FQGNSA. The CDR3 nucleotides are TGTGCCAGCAGCTTACTCAGGTTAACCGGGGAGCTGTTTTTT. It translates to CASSLLRLTGELFF. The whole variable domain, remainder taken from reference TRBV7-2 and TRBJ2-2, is GAGVSQSPSNKVTEKGKDVELRCDPISGHTALYWYRQSLGQGLEFLIYFQGNSAPDKSGLPSDRFSAERTGGSVSTLTIQRTQQEDSAVYLCASSLLRLTGELFFGEGSRLTVL.

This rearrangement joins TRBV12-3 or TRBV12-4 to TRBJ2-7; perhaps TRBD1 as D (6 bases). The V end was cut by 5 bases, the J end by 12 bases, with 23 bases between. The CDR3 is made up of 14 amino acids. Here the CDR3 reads CASSEQGKVRLPYF. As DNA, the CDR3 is TGTGCCAGCAGTGAACAGGGAAAAGTCCGTCTACCGTACTTC.

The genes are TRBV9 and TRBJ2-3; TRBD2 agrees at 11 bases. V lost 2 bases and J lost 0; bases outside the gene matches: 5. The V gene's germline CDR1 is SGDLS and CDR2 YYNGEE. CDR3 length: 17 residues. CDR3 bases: TGTGCCAGCAGCGTTACTAGCGGGGGCCCTAGCACAGATACGCAGTATTTT. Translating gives CASSVTSGGPSTDTQYF.

CDR3 in amino acids: CASSRDVETQYF. CDR3 nucleotide sequence: TGTGCCAGCAGCCGGGACGTTGAGACCCAGTACTTC. The chain has TRBV7-9 and TRBJ2-5; perhaps D is TRBD1 or TRBD2 (5 bases each). The V gene lost 5 bases and the J gene lost 5 bases, with 9 bases spanning the gap. CDR3 length equals 12 residues. Looked up from germline, CDR1 is SEHNR and CDR2 is FQNEAQ (reference sequence).

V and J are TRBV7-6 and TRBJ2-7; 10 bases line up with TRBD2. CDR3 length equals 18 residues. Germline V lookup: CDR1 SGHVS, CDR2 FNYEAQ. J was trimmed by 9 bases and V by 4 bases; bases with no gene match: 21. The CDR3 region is CASSSPIAGGHRTHRQYF. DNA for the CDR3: TGTGCCAGCAGCTCCCCGATAGCGGGGGGTCACCGTACCCACCGGCAGTACTTC.

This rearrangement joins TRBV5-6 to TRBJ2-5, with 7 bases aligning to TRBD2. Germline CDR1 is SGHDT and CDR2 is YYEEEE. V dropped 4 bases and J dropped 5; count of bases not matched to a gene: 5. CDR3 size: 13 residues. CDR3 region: CASSLGLVETQYF. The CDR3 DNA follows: TGTGCCAGCAGCCTCGGACTAGTTGAGACCCAGTACTTC.

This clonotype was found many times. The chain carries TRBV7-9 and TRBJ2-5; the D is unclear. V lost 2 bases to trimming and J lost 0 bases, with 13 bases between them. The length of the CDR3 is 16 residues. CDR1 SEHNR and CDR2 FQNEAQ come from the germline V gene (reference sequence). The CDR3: CASSLWVRQYQETQYF. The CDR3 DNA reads TGTGCCAGCAGCTTATGGGTGAGGCAGTACCAAGAGACCCAGTACTTC.

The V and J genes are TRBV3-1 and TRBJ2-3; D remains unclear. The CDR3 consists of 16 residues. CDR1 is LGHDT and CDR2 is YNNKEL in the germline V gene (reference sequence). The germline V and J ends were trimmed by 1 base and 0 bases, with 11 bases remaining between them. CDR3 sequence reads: CASSQGAERSTDTQYF. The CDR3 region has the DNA TGTGCCAGCAGCCAAGGCGCCGAGCGTAGCACAGATACGCAGTATTTT.

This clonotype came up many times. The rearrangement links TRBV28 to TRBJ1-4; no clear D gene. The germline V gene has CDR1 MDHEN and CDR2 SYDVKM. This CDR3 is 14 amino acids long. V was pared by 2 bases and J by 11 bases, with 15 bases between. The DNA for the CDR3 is TGTGCCAGCAGTTTAGGATTCCGGGTACCCAAACTGTTTTTT. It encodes CASSLGFRVPKLFF.

Written as DNA, the CDR3 is TGTGCCAGCAGCTTGTTCGGACAGACAACCTACGAGCAGTACTTC. Protein sequence: CASSLFGQTTYEQYF. The rearrangement links TRBV5-4 to TRBJ2-7, with a possible D match to TRBD1 (6 bases). V dropped 1 base and J dropped 2 bases, with 13 bases sitting between them. In germline, CDR1 is SGHNT, CDR2 YYREEE (reference sequence). CDR3 size: 15 residues.

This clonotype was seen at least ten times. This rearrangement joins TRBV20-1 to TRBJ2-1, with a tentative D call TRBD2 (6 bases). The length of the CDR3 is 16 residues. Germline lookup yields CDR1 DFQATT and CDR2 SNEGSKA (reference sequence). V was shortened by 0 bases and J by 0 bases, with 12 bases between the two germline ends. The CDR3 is CSARDHGGISYNEQFF. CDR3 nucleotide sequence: TGCAGTGCTAGAGATCATGGCGGGATCTCCTACAATGAGCAGTTCTTC.

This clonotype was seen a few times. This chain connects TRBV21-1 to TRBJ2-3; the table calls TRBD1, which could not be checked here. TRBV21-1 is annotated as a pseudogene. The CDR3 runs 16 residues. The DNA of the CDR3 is TGTGCCAGCAGCAACCGGGACAGAGGGTCCCTAGATACGCAGTATTTT. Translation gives CASSNRDRGSLDTQYF.

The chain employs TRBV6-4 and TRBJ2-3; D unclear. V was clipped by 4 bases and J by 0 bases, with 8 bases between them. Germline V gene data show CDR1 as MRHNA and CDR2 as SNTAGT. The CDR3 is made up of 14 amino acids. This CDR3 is CASSVGSSTDTQYF. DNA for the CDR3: TGTGCCAGCAGTGTGGGCAGTAGCACAGATACGCAGTATTTT.

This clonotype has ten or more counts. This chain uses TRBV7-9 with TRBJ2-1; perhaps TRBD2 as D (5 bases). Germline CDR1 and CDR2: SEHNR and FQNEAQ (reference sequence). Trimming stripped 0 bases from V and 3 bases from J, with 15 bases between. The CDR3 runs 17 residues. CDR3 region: CASSLALLAMDYNEQFF. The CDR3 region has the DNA TGTGCCAGCAGCTTAGCCCTTCTAGCAATGGACTACAATGAGCAGTTCTTC.

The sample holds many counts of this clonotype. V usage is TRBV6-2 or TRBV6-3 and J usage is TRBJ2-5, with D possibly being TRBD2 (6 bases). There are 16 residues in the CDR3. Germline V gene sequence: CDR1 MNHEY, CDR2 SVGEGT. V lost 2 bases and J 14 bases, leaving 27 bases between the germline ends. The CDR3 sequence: CASSYRPRGSGQNDYF. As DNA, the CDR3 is TGTGCCAGCAGTTACCGCCCACGGGGGTCCGGACAAAACGACTACTTC.